The source of this TCR beta chain is a study of shared clonotypes between healthy human individuals. In the study overall: Donors, aged 18 to 49, were a couple of women and three men.

Germline assignment: CDR1 SQVTM and CDR2 ANQGSEA. The V and J ends lost 7 bases and 5 bases, in that order; junction bases with no gene match: 7. The CDR3 spans 12 residues. Once extracted for a subset, genomic DNA was divided evenly among several immunoSEQ plates. Unsorted PBMC replicate PCRs drew on 300 ng DNA, representing around 30,000 T cell genomes. Profiling relied on immunoSEQ multiplex PCR, and the TCRdb table lists in-frame clones only, not all of them. The sample lists about 470,000 clones, roughly 83% occurring once. The count of this clone is one. Only Caucasian adults living in Nashville, Tennessee made up the donor group.

The source of this sequence is a woman between 40 and 50 years old in good health. Some clones in this sample may be carry-over from other donors' samples. The source material was PBMCs. The V and J genes are TRBV29-1 and TRBJ2-7; 8 nucleotides line up with TRBD2. The CDR3 region has the DNA TGCAGCGCAGTCCCAGCGGGGGACGAGCAGTACTTC. It translates to CSAVPAGDEQYF.